The clone carrying this T cell receptor (beta chain) is a singleton in its sample. The data were taken from a study of blood T cell repertoires in COVID-19. On the study more broadly: Acute and convalescent COVID-19 specimens originated in the United States, Italy and Spain. In each case, the material was cDNA or gDNA derived from T cells, B-cell-depleted T cells, or PBMCs.

The length of the CDR3 is 12 residues. Germline loops: CDR1 GTSNPN, CDR2 SVGIG (reference sequence). V shed 2 bases and J shed 7 bases, with 6 bases lying between them. In the authors' workflow: Reference gene primer amplification gave estimated nucleated cell counts. Clones were sequenced by immunoSEQ multiplex PCR, and TCRdb holds only the in-frame ones, with some missing. For V, J and clone size, that table is used; D and trimming come from the DNA. The sample lists tens of thousands of clones, 82% occurring once. The sequenced sample consisted of peripheral blood. The source of this sequence is a man at least 80 years old with active COVID-19. This chain uses TRBV30 with TRBJ1-6, with a tentative D call TRBD1 (5 bases). The CDR3 DNA reads as TGTGCCTGGAGTAAGGGGAATTCACCCCTCCACTTT. Translating gives CAWSKGNSPLHF.